The clone carrying this TCR beta chain appeared many times. Its target is not known. These data belong to a study of T-cell memory formation after mild COVID-19. Notes on the study in general: Cross-reactive memory apparently joined, as some responding clones appeared in pre-infection memory. Second-wave clones with a day 37 peak had unconfirmed SARS-CoV-2 specificity. Most CD4+ clones that shrank were in CM and EM, while CD8+ ones turned up in EMRA.

After 5'RACE with constant-segment primers, TCR alpha and TCR beta cDNA libraries carrying sample barcodes and UMIs were obtained. TCRdb called the 5' RACE reads again in MiXCR, with one record for every CDR3 protein. Of about 14,000 distinct CDR3 sequences detected, approximately 12% appear once; the ten largest clones hold 49%. Looked up from germline, CDR1 is DFQATT and CDR2 is SNEGSKA (reference sequence). This CDR3 spans 14 amino acids. V lost 6 bases and J lost 2, with 17 bases in between. The rearrangement links TRBV20-1 to TRBJ2-7, with D perhaps assigned TRBD1 or TRBD2 (5 bases each). Sequencing was performed on PBMCs or a T cell subset sorted from them (not recorded which). The receptor was derived from an adult woman who had mild COVID-19 (a few samples of this study predate the infection). Cell type and time point are not known. The CDR3 here is CSATGTDVTYEQYF. The CDR3 DNA is TGCAGTGCCACCGGGACGGACGTTACCTACGAGCAGTACTTC.